This TCR beta chain was captured by sequencing in a study of human T cells and chemical hapten exposure (dated by TCRdb to the early 2020s). Concerning the study at large: For sensitization, 2% DPC in acetone was applied to a 2 cm by 2 cm area of upper inner arm skin. Throughout the study period of 20 to 30 weeks, patients also received therapeutic DPC doses to the scalp every week. Patch testing on the upper back used Finn chambers containing 0.01% DPC, with scoring done after 6 days according to International Contact Dermatitis Research Group standards. Most of the patients in the cohort were female, and the cohort covered alopecia areata with under or over 50% scalp involvement, alopecia totalis and alopecia universalis. Libraries were pooled for sequencing, and variation in per-sample TCR yields was attributed mainly to small differences in library volumes within the pool. The study tracked peripheral blood TCR repertoire changes in vivo during primary and secondary sensitization to the hapten diphenylcyclopropenone (DPC) in alopecia patients. Patient blood was sampled pre-sensitization (week 0) and at 2, 6 and about 24 weeks after DPC sensitization. Blood for TCR sequencing was provided by twenty-nine alopecia patients at one to four time points (pre-sensitization, 2, 6 and 24 weeks). General study outcomes and caveats: DPC sensitization did not change how many TCRs were above 1 in 1000 frequency, and no evidence was found of alterations in global repertoire structure. Patch test score was positively correlated with the number of PT1 expanded TCRs, with significance at thresholds 8, 16 and 32 but not at 4. Significantly more large CDR3 similarity clusters were formed by expanded TCRs than by pre-sensitization or healthy control sets, consistent with antigen-driven responses. Repeated subsampling changed both the strength of the expansion versus patch-test correlation and the threshold at which that correlation became significant. Because all patients had alopecia, a presumed autoimmune disease, the immune response of the patients might differ from that of healthy individuals.

Read against the paper, the sample's time point label means: pre-sensitization, week 0. Read against the paper, the sample's treatment or condition label means: therapeutic diphenylcyclopropenone sensitization with weekly scalp DPC. At each patch-test visit, blood was drawn before the patch test was applied. Patients were eligible if aged 18 to 70, diagnosed with alopecia and judged suitable for DPC therapy, and pregnant patients were excluded. Unfractionated whole blood was collected in Tempus Blood RNA tubes, and total RNA was extracted from that blood. Ends trimmed: V by 5 bases, J by 3 bases; bases unmatched to a gene: 4. The CDR3 has 15 amino acids, counting the end cysteine and phenylalanine. The read is trimmed to its CDR3 DNA, 45 bases read in frame from base 1. The library came from RACE. Instrument on record: NextSeq 500. Library preparation attached unique molecular identifiers to individual cDNA molecules for quantitative, reproducible TCR counting. Each blood RNA sample was used to sequence both TCR alpha and TCR beta chains. Turning to the authors' computational methods: The median number of TCRs per sample was around 96,000, ranging from about 23,224 to 700,000. V, J and CDR3 annotation of the TCR reads was carried out using the Decombinator software suite. Every sample was subsampled to the same number of TCRs (28,000) for the PS versus PT1 abundance plots. TCRs were defined as expanded if absent before sensitization and observed at least eight times at the 2-week time point. The public reads were run again by TCRdb, first through fastp at Q25 and then through MiXCR, and only productive beta chains were kept. Each record represents a unique CDR3 protein, reported with the most common genes and DNA among its rows. These V and J calls originate from TCRdb's pipeline instead of the authors' own analysis. This sample lists fewer than 140,000 distinct CDR3 sequences; about 12% were detected once. The top ten hold 1.5% to 2% of the sample.

Concerning this clonotype: What this receptor recognizes is not known. No qualities accompany the bases; no much larger clone lies one base away.

The chain is made from TRBV12-3 or TRBV12-4 and TRBJ1-4; 9 bases in between match TRBD1. This clonotype was obtained from a woman in her 50s with alopecia areata. Some clones in this sample may be carry-over from other donors' samples. The sequencing here drew on whole blood, taken in connection with sensitization to the hapten diphenylcyclopropenone (DPC). The DNA sequence is TGTGCCAGCAGTACCCGGACAGGGGCTAATGAAAAACTGTTTTTT. Its protein is CASSTRTGANEKLFF.